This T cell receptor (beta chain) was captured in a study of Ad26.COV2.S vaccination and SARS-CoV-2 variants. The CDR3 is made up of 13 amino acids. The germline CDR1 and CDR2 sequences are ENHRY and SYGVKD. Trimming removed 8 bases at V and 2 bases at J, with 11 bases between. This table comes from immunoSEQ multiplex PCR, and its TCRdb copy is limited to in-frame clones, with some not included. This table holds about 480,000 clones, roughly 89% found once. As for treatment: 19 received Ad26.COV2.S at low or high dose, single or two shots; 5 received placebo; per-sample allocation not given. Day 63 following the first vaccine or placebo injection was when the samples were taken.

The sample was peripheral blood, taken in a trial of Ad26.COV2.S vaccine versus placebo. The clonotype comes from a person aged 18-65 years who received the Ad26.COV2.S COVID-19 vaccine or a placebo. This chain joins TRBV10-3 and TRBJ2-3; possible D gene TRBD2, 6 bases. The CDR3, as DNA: TGTGCCATCCTTGGGACTCTCACAGATACGCAGTATTTT. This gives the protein CAILGTLTDTQYF.